This T cell receptor (beta chain) was recovered during a study of T cell repertoires in cytomegalovirus infection. For the study at large: CMV infection together with matching HLA type was indicated by public TCR beta signatures. Study outcomes and limitations: Based on cumulative public TCR beta family frequency, carriers of CMV plus the relevant HLA were identified. The ex vivo response was dominated by HLA-C-restricted CMV-specific TCR beta clonotypes.

From the reads, TCRdb called clonotypes with MiXCR, one entry per CDR3 protein. The sample contains over 450,000 distinct CDR3 sequences, about 11% of which appear only once. The CDR3 spans 15 residues. V shed 2 bases and J shed 1 base, with 9 bases lying between them. Germline V lookup: CDR1 MNHNS, CDR2 SASEGT. This clonotype appeared a few times. Its antigen is not identified. The sample was PBMCs. This TCR derives from a human donor in good health (CMV status not recorded). Some clones in this sample may be carry-over from other donors' samples. The gene calls are TRBV6-1 and TRBJ1-5; D perhaps matches TRBD1 (6 bases). The CDR3, as DNA: TGTGCCAGCAGTGAACTAGGACAGAGCAATCAGCCCCAGCATTTT. Residues: CASSELGQSNQPQHF.